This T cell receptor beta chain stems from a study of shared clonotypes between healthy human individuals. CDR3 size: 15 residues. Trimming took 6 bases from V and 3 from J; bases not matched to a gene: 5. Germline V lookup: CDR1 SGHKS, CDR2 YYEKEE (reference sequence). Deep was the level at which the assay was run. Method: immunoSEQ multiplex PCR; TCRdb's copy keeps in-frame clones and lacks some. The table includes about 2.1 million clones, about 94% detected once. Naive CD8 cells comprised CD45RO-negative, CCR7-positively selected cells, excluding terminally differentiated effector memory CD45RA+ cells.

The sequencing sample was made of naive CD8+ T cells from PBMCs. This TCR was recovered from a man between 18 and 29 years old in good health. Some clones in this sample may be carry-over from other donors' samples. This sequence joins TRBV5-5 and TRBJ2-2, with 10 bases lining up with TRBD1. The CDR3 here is CASTDRGPDTGELFF. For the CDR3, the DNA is TGTGCCAGCACCGACAGGGGGCCGGACACCGGGGAGCTGTTTTTT.